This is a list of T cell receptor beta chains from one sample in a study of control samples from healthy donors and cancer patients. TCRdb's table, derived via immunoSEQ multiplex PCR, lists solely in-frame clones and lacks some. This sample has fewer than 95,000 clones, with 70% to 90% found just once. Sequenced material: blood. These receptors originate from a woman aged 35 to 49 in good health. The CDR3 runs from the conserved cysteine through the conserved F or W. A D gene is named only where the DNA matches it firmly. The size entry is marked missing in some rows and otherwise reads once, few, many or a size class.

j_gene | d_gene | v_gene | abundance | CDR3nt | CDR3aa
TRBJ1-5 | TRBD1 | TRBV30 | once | TGTGCCTGGAGTGGGGGGCAGGGGGATGGTCAGCCCCAGCATTTT | CAWSGGQGDGQPQHF
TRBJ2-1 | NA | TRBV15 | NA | TGTGCCACCAGCAGAGATTTGGGGGACTTATACAATGAGCAGTTCTTC | CATSRDLGDLYNEQFF
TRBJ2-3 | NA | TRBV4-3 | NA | TGCGCCAGCAGCCAAGGCGTGGGTAGCACAGATACGCAGTATTTT | CASSQGVGSTDTQYF
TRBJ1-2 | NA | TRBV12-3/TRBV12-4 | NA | TGTGCCAGCAGTCTAGGGGCCCGGGTGGGCTACACCTTC | CASSLGARVGYTF
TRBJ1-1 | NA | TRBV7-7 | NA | TGTGCCAGCAGCTTAATATTATTTGGGGGGAATCCAACTGAAGCTTTCTTT | CASSLILFGGNPTEAFF
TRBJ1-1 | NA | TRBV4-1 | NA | TGCGCCAGCAGCCAAGATATGGAACATTCCGAAGCTTTCTTT | CASSQDMEHSEAFF
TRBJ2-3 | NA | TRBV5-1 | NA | TGCGCCAGCAGCTCTGGATATAGCACAGATACGCAGTATTTT | CASSSGYSTDTQYF
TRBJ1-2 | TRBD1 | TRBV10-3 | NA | TGTGCCATCAGGCAGGGACAGGCTAACTATGGCTACACCTTC | CAIRQGQANYGYTF
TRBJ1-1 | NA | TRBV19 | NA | TGTGCCAGTAGTGGATCGGGGGGGGGTGAAGCTTTCTTT | CASSGSGGGEAFF
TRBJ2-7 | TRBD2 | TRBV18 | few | TGTGCCAGCTCACAACACACTAGCGGGGCTTACGAGCAGTACTTC | CASSQHTSGAYEQYF
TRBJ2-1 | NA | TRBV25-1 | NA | TGTGCCAGCAGTGAATCGACAGTTAGTCACAATGAGCAGTTCTTC | CASSESTVSHNEQFF
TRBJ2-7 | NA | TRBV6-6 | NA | TGTGCCAGCAGCCCACTTAATGTCGAGCAGTACTTC | CASSPLNVEQYF
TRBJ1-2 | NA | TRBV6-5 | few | TGTGCCAGCAGTCGCGGCGAGGGTAACTATGGCTACACCTTC | CASSRGEGNYGYTF
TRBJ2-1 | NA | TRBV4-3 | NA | TGCGCCAGCAGCCAAGAGGGACTGCCTAAACACGGCAATGAGCAGTTCTTC | CASSQEGLPKHGNEQFF
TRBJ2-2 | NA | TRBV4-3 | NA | TGCGCCAGCAGTCCCCAATCCGGAGGGGGCACCGGGGAGCTGTTTTTT | CASSPQSGGGTGELFF
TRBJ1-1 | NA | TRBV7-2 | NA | TGTGCCAGCAGCTTGGTAGGGGCTAGGTACACTGAAGCTTTCTTT | CASSLVGARYTEAFF
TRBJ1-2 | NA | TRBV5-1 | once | TGCGCCAGCAGCTTGACCTTGGATGGCTACACCTTC | CASSLTLDGYTF
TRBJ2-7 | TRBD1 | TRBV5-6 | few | TGTGCCAGCAGCACGGGACAGGGCTACGAGCAGTACTTC | CASSTGQGYEQYF
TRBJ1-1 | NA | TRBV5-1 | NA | TGCGCCAGCAGCCGTCGGGCCCAACAGGTGAACACTGAAGCTTTCTTT | CASSRRAQQVNTEAFF